The 29 T cell receptor beta chains reported below all come from one sample, sequenced in a study of T cells after somatic rescue of genetic block. Assay: immunoSEQ multiplex PCR; the TCRdb copy retains only in-frame clones and omits some. The sample carries tens of thousands of clones, approximately 96% recorded once. Source material: peripheral blood mononuclear cells (PBMCs). The receptors originated from a child less than two years old.

This clone occurred once. Here the CDR3 reads CASSQDWREGYNEQFF. CDR3 in DNA: TGCGCCAGCAGCCAAGATTGGCGGGAGGGCTACAATGAGCAGTTCTTC. The gene calls are TRBV4-3 and TRBJ2-1, with TRBD2 identical over 9 bases. CDR1 and CDR2 from the germline V gene are LGHNA and YSLEER. Trimming at V came to 0 bases and at J to 3 bases, leaving 3 bases not matched to a gene. CDR3 length: 16 residues.

The chain combines TRBV7-2 with TRBJ2-3, with TRBD1 matching over 7 bases. The J segment lost 3 bases and the V segment lost 4 bases, leaving 10 bases of the junction unmatched. Germline CDR1 reads SGHTA; CDR2 reads FQGNSA. CDR3 size: 16 residues. CDR3 region: CASSSSQGSLTDTQYF. The CDR3, as DNA: TGTGCCAGCAGCTCCTCACAGGGGTCGCTAACAGATACGCAGTATTTT.

About this clone: Additional DNA sequences in this sample encode the identical CDR3. The chain has TRBV4-1 and TRBJ1-1, with a possible D match to TRBD1 (6 bases). The germline CDR1 and CDR2 sequences are MGHRA and YSYEKL. Trimming left V 2 bases short and J 10 bases short, with 14 bases between. There are 13 residues in the CDR3. The CDR3 nucleotides are TGCGCCAGCAGCCAACCTACAGGGATCGGAGCTTTCTTT. Encoded protein: CASSQPTGIGAFF.

The chain employs TRBV28 and TRBJ1-3, with a weak D call TRBD1 (6 bases). Germline CDR1 is MDHEN and CDR2 is SYDVKM. V was pared by 3 bases and J by 0 bases, with 6 bases between. This CDR3 is built from 14 residues. CDR3 in amino acids: CASSFRGSGNTIYF. Written as DNA, the CDR3 is TGTGCCAGCAGTTTCAGGGGCTCTGGAAACACCATATATTTT. Filled out from reference TRBV28 and TRBJ1-3, the complete variable domain reads DVKVTQSSRYLVKRTGEKVFLECVQDMDHENMFWYRQDPGLGLRLIYFSYDVKMKEKGDIPEGYSVSREKKERFSLILESASTNQTSMYLCASSFRGSGNTIYFGEGSWLTVV.

This chain connects TRBV5-1 to TRBJ2-7; D unclear. The last part of the DNA fits TRBJ2-5 better; the J call may be wrong. CDR1 and CDR2 (germline): SGHRS, YFSETQ. There are 12 residues in the CDR3. The CDR3 DNA is TGCGCCAGCAGCGGAAGCCAAGAGACCCAGTACTTC. It specifies CASSGSQETQYF.

The chain is built from TRBV19 and TRBJ1-5, with 7 bases fitting TRBD1. Per germline, CDR1 LNHDA and CDR2 SQIVND (reference sequence). Trimming removed 5 bases from V and 4 bases from J; junction bases left unmatched: 8. The CDR3 covers 15 residues. CDR3 loop: CASSPRGVINQPQHF. For the CDR3, the DNA is TGTGCCAGTAGTCCCAGGGGGGTTATAAATCAGCCCCAGCATTTT.

V gene TRBV25-1 combines with J gene TRBJ1-6; no clear D. This CDR3 is 16 amino acids long. V was pared by 2 bases and J by 3 bases, with 11 bases between. Germline V gives CDR1 MGHDK, CDR2 SYGVNS. Here the CDR3 reads CASSEILTHYNSPLHF. The DNA for the CDR3 is TGTGCCAGCAGTGAAATTTTAACACACTATAATTCACCCCTCCACTTT.

CDR3 bases: TGCGCCAGCAGCCTAACCGGGACACAGAACACCGGGGAGCTGTTTTTT. As protein: CASSLTGTQNTGELFF. The chain links TRBV5-1 to TRBJ2-2; perhaps TRBD1 as D (6 bases). With 4 bases removed from V and 1 base from J, the gap between germline ends came to 14 bases. CDR3 length: 16 residues. In germline, CDR1 is SGHRS, CDR2 YFSETQ.

The rearrangement uses TRBV11-2 and TRBJ2-7; D is undetermined. The CDR3 sequence is 12 residues long. V was clipped by 1 base and J by 4 bases, with 5 bases between them. Germline loops: CDR1 SGHAT, CDR2 FQNNGV. Here the CDR3 DNA reads TGTGCCAGCAGCTTAGGGCAGTACGAGCAGTACTTC. Protein sequence: CASSLGQYEQYF.

The chain employs TRBV6-1 and TRBJ1-5; perhaps TRBD1 as D (5 bases). Trimming left V 2 bases short and J 0 bases short, with 11 bases between. The CDR3 covers 16 residues. The V gene's germline CDR1 is MNHNS and CDR2 SASEGT. CDR3: CASSEIPGISNQPQHF. The CDR3 DNA is TGTGCCAGCAGTGAAATCCCAGGGATTAGCAATCAGCCCCAGCATTTT.

The chain carries TRBV5-1 and TRBJ2-5, with 9 bases that match TRBD2. The germline gives CDR1 SGHRS, CDR2 YFSETQ. The CDR3 length is 15 residues. The V gene end was trimmed by 0 bases and the J gene end by 4 bases; junction bases not matched to a gene: 4. The CDR3 spells CASSLGGSGRETQYF. The DNA of the CDR3 is TGCGCCAGCAGCTTGGGGGGTAGCGGGAGAGAGACCCAGTACTTC.

V and J are TRBV4-3 and TRBJ2-7; possibly TRBD1 for D (5 bases). Germline values: CDR1 LGHNA, CDR2 YSLEER. V gave up 0 bases and J gave up 2 bases, with 8 bases separating them. The CDR3 consists of 14 residues. Here the CDR3 DNA reads TGCGCCAGCAGCCAAGATCGCAGGGCCTACGAGCAGTACTTC. Its protein product is CASSQDRRAYEQYF.

This clone was recorded only once. The chain links TRBV19 to TRBJ1-1; no firm D call. Germline lookup yields CDR1 LNHDA and CDR2 SQIVND (reference sequence). The CDR3 spans 14 residues. V lost 7 bases, J lost 0 bases, and 12 bases lay in between. CDR3 protein: CASTIGPLNTEAFF. The CDR3 bases are TGTGCCAGTACCATTGGACCGCTGAACACTGAAGCTTTCTTT.

V is TRBV11-3 and J is TRBJ2-1, with D unclear. CDR3 length: 11 residues. Trimming cost V 1 base and J 7 bases, with 2 bases left between them. Looked up from germline, CDR1 is SGHNT and CDR2 is YENEEA. In nucleotides, the CDR3 is TGTGCCAGCAGCTTAGGGAATGAGCAGTTCTTC. Translating gives CASSLGNEQFF.

V gene TRBV2 combines with J gene TRBJ2-2; 10 bases fit TRBD2. Per the germline V gene, CDR1 is SNHLY and CDR2 is FYNNEI. The V segment lost 6 bases and the J segment 6 bases; nucleotides outside the gene matches: 7. The length of the CDR3 is 15 residues. The CDR3 nucleotides are TGTGCCAGCAGAGTAACTAGCGGGAAGGCCGGGGAGCTGTTTTTT. Translated: CASRVTSGKAGELFF.

This clone was found once. J is TRBJ2-1 and V is TRBV7-2; D gene uncertain. V was cut by 1 base and J by 5 bases, with 6 bases left in between. The CDR3 spans 13 residues. CDR1 and CDR2 from the germline V gene are SGHTA and FQGNSA. The CDR3 DNA follows: TGTGCCAGCAGCTTAGTAGCTGACAATGAGCAGTTCTTC. It yields the protein CASSLVADNEQFF.

The chain couples TRBV7-9 to TRBJ1-2; D is uncertain. Germline CDR1 is SEHNR and CDR2 is FQNEAQ (reference sequence). The CDR3 runs 12 residues. V gave up 1 base and J gave up 6 bases, with 6 bases separating them. The CDR3 DNA sequence: TGTGCCAGCAGCTTAGACCGAGATGGCTACACCTTC. Translated: CASSLDRDGYTF.

J is TRBJ2-2 and V is TRBV6-1; D unclear. The CDR3 length is 16 residues. Germline loops: CDR1 MNHNS, CDR2 SASEGT. The V end was cut by 4 bases, the J end by 2 bases, with 14 bases between. The CDR3 bases are TGTGCCAGCAGTGCCAAACGACACGTCAACACCGGGGAGCTGTTTTTT. Encoded protein: CASSAKRHVNTGELFF.

This rearrangement joins TRBV5-3 to TRBJ1-2; no clear D gene. TRBV5-3 is noted as an ORF with a role that remains uncertain. V was pared by 1 base and J by 4 bases, with 5 bases between. The CDR3 sequence is 12 residues long. In nucleotides, the CDR3 is TGTGCCAGAAGCTTGTCAGGCTATGGCTACACCTTC. Its protein product is CARSLSGYGYTF.

This rearrangement joins TRBV5-1 to TRBJ2-1, with 11 positions matching TRBD1. The CDR3 spans 15 residues. After removal of 4 bases from V and 2 bases from J, the junction contained 2 bases not matched to a gene. Germline values: CDR1 SGHRS, CDR2 YFSETQ. In nucleotides, the CDR3 is TGCGCCAGCAGCAGGGGACAGGGGGCCTACAATGAGCAGTTCTTC. The encoded protein is CASSRGQGAYNEQFF.

The rearrangement links TRBV28 to TRBJ1-1; D is unresolved. V lost 6 bases to trimming and J lost 3 bases, with 8 bases between them. The length of the CDR3 is 12 residues. Germline V gene data show CDR1 as MDHEN and CDR2 as SYDVKM. This CDR3 is CASRGWDTEAFF. DNA for the CDR3: TGTGCCAGCAGGGGCTGGGACACTGAAGCTTTCTTT.

This chain uses TRBV7-9 with TRBJ2-3; no definite D call. V was clipped by 4 bases and J by 4 bases, with 21 bases between them. Germline values: CDR1 SEHNR, CDR2 FQNEAQ (reference sequence). CDR3 length: 17 amino acids. CDR3 bases: TGTGCCAGCAGCTCCATAGACTGGTTTGAAGTACCAGATACGCAGTATTTT. This gives the protein CASSSIDWFEVPDTQYF.

The rearrangement uses TRBV19 and TRBJ1-1, with a tentative D call TRBD1 (5 bases). The CDR3 runs 15 residues. Trimming took off 3 bases at V and 1 base at J, with 12 bases between the two ends. Germline-derived CDR1 and CDR2 are LNHDA and SQIVND (reference sequence). CDR3 in DNA: TGTGCCAGTAGTATCTCGCCAGGGCAGAACACTGAAGCTTTCTTT. Its translation: CASSISPGQNTEAFF.

The J gene is TRBJ2-7, the V gene TRBV14, with TRBD1 as a possible D gene (6 bases). CDR3 length: 12 residues. V was pared by 5 bases and J by 5 bases, with 10 bases between. Germline lookup yields CDR1 SGHDN and CDR2 FVKESK. Written as DNA, the CDR3 is TGTGCCAGCAGCAACAGGGTCCACGAGCAGTACTTC. It yields the protein CASSNRVHEQYF. Looking up the rest from reference TRBV14 and TRBJ2-7 gives the full variable domain: EAGVTQFPSHSVIEKGQTVTLRCDPISGHDNLYWYRRVMGKEIKFLLHFVKESKQDESGMPNNRFLAERTGGTYSTLKVQPAELEDSGVYFCASSNRVHEQYFGPGTRLTVT.

The chain joins TRBV4-2 to TRBJ1-3; no clear D. Germline CDR1 is LGHNA and CDR2 is YNFKEQ. The CDR3 has 15 residues. Trimming shortened V by 0 bases and J by 3 bases, and 9 bases separated the two germline ends. In DNA form, the CDR3 reads TGTGCCAGCAGCCAAGACTGGCAGTATGGAAACACCATATATTTT. Protein sequence: CASSQDWQYGNTIYF.

The V gene is TRBV14, the J gene TRBJ2-1; no firm D call. The germline V gene encodes CDR1 SGHDN and CDR2 FVKESK. The V and J ends lost 4 bases and 2 bases respectively, with 6 bases between them. The CDR3 is 13 residues long. Here the CDR3 DNA reads TGTGCCAGCAGCCGACAAACCTACAATGAGCAGTTCTTC. It yields the protein CASSRQTYNEQFF.

This chain uses TRBV19 with TRBJ2-1; 10 bases are shared with TRBD2. The CDR3 extends over 15 amino acids. Germline V gene lookup returns CDR1 LNHDA and CDR2 SQIVND (reference sequence). Germline trimming cut 5 bases from V and 0 bases from J; bases unmatched to any gene: 1. The DNA for the CDR3 is TGTGCCAGTAGTTCTAGCGGGAGCTCCTACAATGAGCAGTTCTTC. This gives the protein CASSSSGSSYNEQFF.

The rearrangement joins TRBV30 to TRBJ2-7, with a weak D call TRBD1 (5 bases). The CDR3 loop spans 13 amino acids. Per the germline V gene, CDR1 is GTSNPN and CDR2 is SVGIG (reference sequence). V was cut by 3 bases and J by 3 bases, with 12 bases left in between. The chain's CDR3 is CAWRAREDYEQYF. In nucleotides, the CDR3 is TGTGCCTGGAGAGCCAGGGAAGACTACGAGCAGTACTTC. Full variable domain (rest looked up from reference TRBV30 and TRBJ2-7): SQTIHQWPATLVQPVGSPLSLECTVEGTSNPNLYWYRQAAGRGLQLLFYSVGIGQISSEVPQNLSASRPQDRQFILSSKKLLLSDSGFYLCAWRAREDYEQYFGPGTRLTVT.

This rearrangement joins TRBV2 to TRBJ1-1, with unresolved D. Trimming cost V 4 bases and J 6 bases, with 9 bases left between them. The germline CDR1 and CDR2 sequences are SNHLY and FYNNEI. There are 12 residues in the CDR3. CDR3 in amino acids: CASSVSWAEAFF. CDR3 DNA: TGTGCCAGCAGTGTATCCTGGGCTGAAGCTTTCTTT.